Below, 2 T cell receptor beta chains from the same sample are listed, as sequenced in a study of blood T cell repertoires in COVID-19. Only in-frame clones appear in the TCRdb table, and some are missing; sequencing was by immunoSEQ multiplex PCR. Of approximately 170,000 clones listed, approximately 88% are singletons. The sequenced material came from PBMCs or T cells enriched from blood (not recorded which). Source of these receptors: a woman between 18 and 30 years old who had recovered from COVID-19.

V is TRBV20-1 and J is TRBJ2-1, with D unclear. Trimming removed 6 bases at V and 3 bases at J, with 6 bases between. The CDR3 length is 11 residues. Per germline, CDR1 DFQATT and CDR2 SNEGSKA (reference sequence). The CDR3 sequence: CSAGSYNEQFF. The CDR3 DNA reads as TGCAGTGCGGGCAGCTACAATGAGCAGTTCTTC.

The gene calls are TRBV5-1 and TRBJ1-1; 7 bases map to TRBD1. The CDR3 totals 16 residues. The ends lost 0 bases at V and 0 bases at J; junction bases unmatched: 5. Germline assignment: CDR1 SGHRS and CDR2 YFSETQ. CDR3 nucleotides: TGCGCCAGCAGCTTGGACGACAGGGATGTGAACACTGAAGCTTTCTTT. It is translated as CASSLDDRDVNTEAFF.